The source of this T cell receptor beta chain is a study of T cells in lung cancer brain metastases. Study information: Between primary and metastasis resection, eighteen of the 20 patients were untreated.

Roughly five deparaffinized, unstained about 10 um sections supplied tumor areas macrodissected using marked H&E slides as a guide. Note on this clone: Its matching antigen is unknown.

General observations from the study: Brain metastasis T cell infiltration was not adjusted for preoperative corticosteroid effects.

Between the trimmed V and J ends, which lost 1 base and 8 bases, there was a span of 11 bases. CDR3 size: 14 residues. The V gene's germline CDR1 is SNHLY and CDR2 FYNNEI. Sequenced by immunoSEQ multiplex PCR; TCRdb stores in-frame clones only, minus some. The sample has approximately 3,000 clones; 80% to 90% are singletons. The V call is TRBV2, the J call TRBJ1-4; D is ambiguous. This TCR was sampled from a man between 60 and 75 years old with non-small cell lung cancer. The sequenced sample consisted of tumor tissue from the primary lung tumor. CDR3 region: CASSEEEWKEKLFF. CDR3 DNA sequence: TGTGCCAGCAGTGAAGAAGAGTGGAAGGAAAAACTGTTTTTT.